The 6 T cell receptor beta chains presented below share a single source sample, sequenced in a study of blood T cell repertoires in COVID-19. The data were produced by immunoSEQ multiplex PCR, yet TCRdb's version contains in-frame clones alone and is incomplete. This sample has a few hundred thousand clones; approximately 80% occur once, and the top ten carry roughly 3.2%. Input material: peripheral blood. The receptors come from a woman younger than 35 with acute or convalescent COVID-19.

The CDR3 DNA is TGTGCCAGCAGCTTAGACGGGGACAGTGAAAAACTGTTTTTT. Its translation: CASSLDGDSEKLFF. The chain has TRBV7-9 and TRBJ1-4, with 7 bases matching TRBD1. J was trimmed by 7 bases and V by 1 base; bases with no gene match: 3. The CDR3 sequence is 14 residues long. Looked up from germline, CDR1 is SEHNR and CDR2 is FQNEAQ (reference sequence).

A word on this clone: The same CDR3 is also encoded by other DNA sequences in this sample. The chain is built from TRBV18 and TRBJ2-7, with 8 bases that match TRBD1. Per germline, CDR1 KGHSH and CDR2 LQKENI. The length of the CDR3 is 14 residues. With 1 base clipped from V and 2 bases from J, the junction kept 1 base outside the gene matches. DNA of the CDR3: TGTGCCAGCTCACCACGGGGACAGGCCTACGAGCAGTACTTC. Encoded protein: CASSPRGQAYEQYF.

The chain couples TRBV21-1 to TRBJ1-3; TRBD1 is the table's D call, not checked against the DNA. TRBV21-1 is a known pseudogene. The length of the CDR3 is 15 residues. The CDR3 reads CASSNRDSSGNTIYF. The CDR3 DNA reads TGTGCCAGCAGCAACCGGGACAGCTCTGGAAACACCATATATTTT.

This clone has a single count. V usage is TRBV3-1 (or the pseudogene TRBV3-2) and J usage is TRBJ1-4; perhaps TRBD1 as D (5 bases). Trimming removed 3 bases from V and 8 bases from J, with 16 bases in between. CDR3 size: 15 residues. The V gene's germline CDR1 is LGHDT and CDR2 YNNKEL (reference sequence). The CDR3: CASSQLGREGEKLFF. Written as DNA, the CDR3 is TGTGCCAGCAGCCAGTTGGGGCGCGAAGGGGAAAAACTGTTTTTT.

The sample holds a few counts of this clone. The chain is built from TRBV5-6 and TRBJ1-6; 7 nucleotides match TRBD1. There are 14 residues in the CDR3. Germline CDR1 SGHDT, CDR2 YYEEEE. V dropped 6 bases and J dropped 7; count of bases not matched to a gene: 7. The CDR3 sequence: CASTYDRVNSPLHF. CDR3 DNA: TGTGCCAGCACCTACGACAGGGTGAATTCACCCCTCCACTTT.

The V gene is TRBV6-6, the J gene TRBJ1-1; D gene ambiguous. V was cut by 8 bases and J by 5 bases, with 12 bases left in between. The CDR3 covers 12 residues. Germline assignment: CDR1 MNHNY and CDR2 SVGAGI (reference sequence). DNA for the CDR3: TGTGCCAGCCAAGAGGTGGATACTGAAGCTTTCTTT. It translates to CASQEVDTEAFF.